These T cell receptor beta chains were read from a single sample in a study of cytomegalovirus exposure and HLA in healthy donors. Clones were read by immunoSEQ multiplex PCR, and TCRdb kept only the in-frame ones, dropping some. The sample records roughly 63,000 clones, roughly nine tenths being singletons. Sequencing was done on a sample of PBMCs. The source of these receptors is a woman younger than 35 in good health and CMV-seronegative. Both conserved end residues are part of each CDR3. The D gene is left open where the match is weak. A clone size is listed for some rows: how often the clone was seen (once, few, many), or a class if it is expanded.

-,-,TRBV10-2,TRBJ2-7,CASSAVREQYF,TGCGCCAGCAGTGCTGTTCGCGAGCAGTACTTC
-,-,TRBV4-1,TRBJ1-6,CASSEWGWNSPLHF,TGCGCCAGCAGTGAGTGGGGCTGGAATTCACCCCTCCACTTT
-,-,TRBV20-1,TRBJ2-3,CSAPRADTQYF,TGCAGCGCTCCGAGAGCAGATACGCAGTATTTT
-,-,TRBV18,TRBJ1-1,CASSLRQNLNTEAFF,TGTGCCAGCTCGCTGCGGCAAAATTTGAACACTGAAGCTTTCTTT
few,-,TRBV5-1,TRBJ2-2,CASSEGTTGELFF,TGCGCCAGCAGCGAAGGAACGACTGGGGAGCTGTTTTTT
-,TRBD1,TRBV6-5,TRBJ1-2,CASSDRGRGYTF,TGTGCCAGCAGTGACAGGGGCCGTGGCTACACCTTC
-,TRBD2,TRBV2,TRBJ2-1,CASSQGTSGGNEQFF,TGTGCCAGCAGTCAAGGGACTAGCGGAGGTAATGAGCAGTTCTTC
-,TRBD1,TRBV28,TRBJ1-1,CASSFSGGSTEAFF,TGTGCCAGCAGTTTCTCAGGGGGTTCGACTGAAGCTTTCTTT
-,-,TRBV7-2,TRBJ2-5,CASSSRTEETQYF,TGTGCCAGCAGCTCCAGGACAGAAGAGACCCAGTACTTC
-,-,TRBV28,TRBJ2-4,CATLPYDRPSDQYF,TGTGCCACCCTGCCATACGACAGGCCAAGCGATCAGTACTTC
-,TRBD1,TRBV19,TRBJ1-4,CASRGTGNEKLFF,TGTGCCAGTAGAGGGACAGGAAATGAAAAACTGTTTTTT
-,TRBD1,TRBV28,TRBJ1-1,CASIPALGQGTEAFF,TGTGCCAGCATCCCTGCCCTCGGACAGGGCACTGAAGCTTTCTTT
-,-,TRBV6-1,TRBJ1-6,CASSARASPLHF,TGTGCCAGCAGTGCCAGGGCTTCACCCCTCCACTTT
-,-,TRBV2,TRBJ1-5,CASSEDRGGDQPQHF,TGTGCCAGCAGTGAAGATCGCGGGGGCGATCAGCCCCAGCATTTT
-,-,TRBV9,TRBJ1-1,CASTLGGGGDTEAFF,TGTGCCAGCACACTAGGAGGGGGGGGCGACACTGAAGCTTTCTTT
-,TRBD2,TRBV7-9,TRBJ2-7,CASSPESGSVYEQYF,TGTGCCAGCAGCCCTGAGAGCGGGAGCGTCTACGAGCAGTACTTC
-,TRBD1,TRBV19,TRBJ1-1,CASRKTGVATEAFF,TGTGCCAGTAGGAAAACAGGGGTTGCCACTGAAGCTTTCTTT
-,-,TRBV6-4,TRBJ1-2,CASSDSYLSYGYTF,TGTGCCAGCAGTGACTCTTATCTCAGCTATGGCTACACCTTC
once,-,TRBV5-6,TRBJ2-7,CASSLLAPYEQYF,TGTGCCAGCAGCTTGCTGGCTCCCTACGAGCAGTACTTC
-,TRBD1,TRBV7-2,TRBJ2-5,CASSRDRGQETQYF,TGTGCCAGCAGCCGAGACAGGGGGCAAGAGACCCAGTACTTC
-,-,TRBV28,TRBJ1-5,CASNRYSNQPQHF,TGTGCCAGCAACAGATATAGCAATCAGCCCCAGCATTTT
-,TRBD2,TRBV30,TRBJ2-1,CARGTSGGYNEQFF,TGTGCCAGGGGAACTAGCGGGGGGTACAATGAGCAGTTCTTC
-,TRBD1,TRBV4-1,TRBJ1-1,CASSHQGTGVRSENTEAFF,TGCGCCAGCAGCCACCAAGGGACAGGGGTGCGCTCTGAGAACACTGAAGCTTTCTTT
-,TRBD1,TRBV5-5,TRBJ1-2,CASSFWTGGPYGYTF,TGTGCCAGCAGCTTTTGGACAGGGGGCCCCTATGGCTACACCTTC
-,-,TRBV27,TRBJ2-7,CASSLFPGSAYEQYF,TGTGCCAGCAGTTTATTTCCGGGATCGGCGTACGAGCAGTACTTC
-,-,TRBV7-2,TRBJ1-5,CASSLQGRGNQPQHF,TGTGCCAGCAGCTTACAGGGAAGGGGCAATCAGCCCCAGCATTTT
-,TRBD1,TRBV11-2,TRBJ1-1,CASSTPGQGGRAFF,TGTGCCAGCAGCACTCCGGGACAGGGGGGTCGGGCTTTCTTT
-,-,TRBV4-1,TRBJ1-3,CASSFGRLASGNTIYF,TGCGCCAGCAGCTTTGGACGGCTAGCCTCTGGAAACACCATATATTTT
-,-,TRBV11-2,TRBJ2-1,CASSLDAGSNEQFF,TGTGCCAGCAGCTTAGATGCAGGATCGAATGAGCAGTTCTTC
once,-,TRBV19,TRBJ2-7,CASSIHGYEQYF,TGTGCCAGTAGTATACACGGCTACGAGCAGTACTTC
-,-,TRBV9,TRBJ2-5,CASSVGPSEIKETQYF,TGTGCCAGCAGCGTAGGTCCTAGCGAGATCAAAGAGACCCAGTACTTC
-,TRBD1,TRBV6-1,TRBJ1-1,CASSEGQGRAEAFF,TGTGCCAGCAGTGAAGGACAGGGGAGGGCTGAAGCTTTCTTT
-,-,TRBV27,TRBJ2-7,CASSSSIGAGEQYF,TGTGCCAGCAGTTCCTCAATCGGAGCTGGCGAGCAGTACTTC
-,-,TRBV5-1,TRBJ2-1,CASSVGGGDNEQFF,TGCGCCAGCAGCGTTGGGGGAGGAGACAATGAGCAGTTCTTC
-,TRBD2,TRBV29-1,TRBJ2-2,CSVEVASSGPTGELFF,TGCAGCGTTGAAGTGGCGTCTAGCGGGCCCACCGGGGAGCTGTTTTTT
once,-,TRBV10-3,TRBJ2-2,CAISESRDLNTGELFF,TGTGCCATCAGTGAGTCGCGGGACCTTAACACCGGGGAGCTGTTTTTT
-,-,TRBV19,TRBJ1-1,CASSIGGGNTEAFF,TGTGCCAGTAGTATCGGGGGGGGGAACACTGAAGCTTTCTTT
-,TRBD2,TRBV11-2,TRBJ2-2,CASSLEGGAAGELFF,TGTGCCAGCAGCCTAGAGGGAGGGGCGGCCGGGGAGCTGTTTTTT
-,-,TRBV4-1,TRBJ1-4,CASSQDVTGIVSEKLFF,TGCGCCAGCAGCCAAGATGTCACGGGGATTGTTTCGGAAAAACTGTTTTTT
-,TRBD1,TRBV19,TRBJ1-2,CASSQGQGGYGYTF,TGTGCCAGTAGTCAAGGACAGGGAGGCTATGGCTACACCTTC
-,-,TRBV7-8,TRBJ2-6,CASSVQGPGANVLTF,TGTGCCAGCAGCGTACAGGGTCCCGGGGCCAACGTCCTGACTTTC